The 30 T cell receptor beta chains given below trace back to one sample, sequenced in a study of blood T cell repertoires in COVID-19. TCRdb's table, derived via immunoSEQ multiplex PCR, lists solely in-frame clones and lacks some. The sample carries around 250,000 clones, around nine tenths recorded once. The sequenced sample was PBMCs or T cells enriched from blood (not recorded which). Every receptor here comes from a woman in her 50s who had recovered from COVID-19.

The chain recombines TRBV29-1 with TRBJ1-1, with TRBD1 matching 8 bases. The CDR3 is 13 amino acids. The V gene's germline CDR1 is SQVTM and CDR2 ANQGSEA. V trimming: 7 bases; J trimming: 0 bases; junction bases outside the gene matches: 4. CDR3 sequence reads: CSAGQGLNTEAFF. The DNA for the CDR3 is TGCAGCGCCGGACAGGGCTTGAACACTGAAGCTTTCTTT.

This chain joins TRBV9 and TRBJ1-2; D is unresolved. Germline CDR1 SGDLS, CDR2 YYNGEE. V was trimmed by 0 bases and J by 5 bases, leaving 5 bases between them. This CDR3 comprises 12 residues. The CDR3 DNA reads as TGTGCCAGCAGCGTAGACAGATATGGCTACACCTTC. The encoded protein is CASSVDRYGYTF.

The V call is TRBV5-1, the J call TRBJ2-2, with D possibly matching TRBD2 (6 bases). Trimming removed 0 bases from V and 1 base from J, with 10 bases in between. Germline CDR1 SGHRS, CDR2 YFSETQ. The CDR3 consists of 16 residues. The CDR3 coding sequence is TGCGCCAGCAGCTTGGACACCGGGAGGAACACCGGGGAGCTGTTTTTT. This gives the protein CASSLDTGRNTGELFF. The whole variable domain, remainder taken from reference TRBV5-1 and TRBJ2-2, is KAGVTQTPRYLIKTRGQQVTLSCSPISGHRSVSWYQQTPGQGLQFLFEYFSETQRNKGNFPGRFSGRQFSNSRSEMNVSTLELGDSALYLCASSLDTGRNTGELFFGEGSRLTVL.

The chain uses TRBV21-1 and TRBJ1-1. TRBV21-1 is annotated as a pseudogene. CDR3 size: 14 residues. The CDR3 sequence: CASSKMEGDTEAFF. CDR3 nucleotide sequence: TGTGCCAGCAGCAAAATGGAGGGCGACACTGAAGCTTTCTTT.

This clone was detected once. This chain connects TRBV20-1 to TRBJ2-3; tentative D call: TRBD1 (6 bases). The CDR3 contains 14 residues. Deletions cut 3 bases from V and 5 bases from J, with 15 bases between. CDR1 and CDR2 (germline): DFQATT, SNEGSKA (reference sequence). CDR3 loop: CSASLRGRVDTQYF. In nucleotides, the CDR3 is TGCAGTGCTAGTCTCAGGGGACGGGTAGATACGCAGTATTTT.

This clone appeared once. The chain links TRBV5-1 to TRBJ2-7, with 9 bases identical to TRBD2. V lost 0 bases to trimming and J lost 5 bases; unmatched junction nucleotides: 9. There are 16 residues in the CDR3. Germline CDR1 is SGHRS and CDR2 is YFSETQ. In DNA, the CDR3 is TGCGCCAGCAGCTTGGTGTCTAGCGGGATGTTTAACGAGCAGTACTTC. This sequence encodes CASSLVSSGMFNEQYF.

V usage is TRBV27 and J usage is TRBJ1-2, with 7 bases aligning to TRBD1. Per the germline V gene, CDR1 is MNHEY and CDR2 is SMNVEV (reference sequence). The CDR3 length is 15 residues. The junction had 7 bases not matched to a gene; V was cut back by 4 bases and J by 2 bases. CDR3: CASSSRTGKNYGYTF. CDR3 in DNA: TGTGCCAGCAGTTCTCGGACAGGAAAGAACTATGGCTACACCTTC.

This clone was seen more than once but under ten times. The genes are TRBV18 and TRBJ1-5; 8 positions match TRBD1. Trimming at V came to 3 bases and at J to 5 bases, leaving 3 bases not matched to a gene. Per germline, CDR1 KGHSH and CDR2 LQKENI. The CDR3 runs to 14 residues. CDR3 in DNA: TGTGCCAGCTCACCGACAGGGGACGATCAGCCCCAGCATTTT. Translated: CASSPTGDDQPQHF. The whole variable domain, remainder taken from reference TRBV18 and TRBJ1-5, is NAGVMQNPRHLVRRRGQEARLRCSPMKGHSHVYWYRQLPEEGLKFMVYLQKENIIDESGMPKERFSAEFPKEGPSILRIQQVVRGDSAAYFCASSPTGDDQPQHFGDGTRLSIL.

CDR3 DNA: TGCGCCAGCACCCTGCGGGTAGGGTTGACAGATACGCAGTATTTT. Protein sequence: CASTLRVGLTDTQYF. V gene TRBV4-1 combines with J gene TRBJ2-3, with a weak D call TRBD2 (5 bases). Germline V gene data show CDR1 as MGHRA and CDR2 as YSYEKL. This CDR3 spans 15 amino acids. Trimming took 7 bases from V and 3 from J, leaving 17 bases between them.

The chain has TRBV15 and TRBJ1-2; unclear D gene. The CDR3 contains 14 residues. V gave up 1 base and J gave up 10 bases, with 16 bases separating them. Germline V gene data show CDR1 as LNHNV and CDR2 as YYDKDF (reference sequence). CDR3 in DNA: TGTGCCACCAGCAGAGCCGGAACCAGCCAGGTCTACACCTTC. Translation gives CATSRAGTSQVYTF.

The rearrangement joins TRBV11-2 to TRBJ2-2, with 7 nucleotides matching TRBD1. CDR3 size: 16 residues. V was pared by 5 bases and J by 4 bases, with 10 bases of the junction left unmatched. The germline V gene encodes CDR1 SGHAT and CDR2 FQNNGV. The CDR3 DNA reads as TGTGCCAGCAGCGATCACCGGACAGGAGGCACCGGGGAGCTGTTTTTT. This codes for CASSDHRTGGTGELFF.

The J gene is TRBJ2-4, the V gene TRBV19; possibly TRBD2 for D (5 bases). V was pared by 3 bases and J by 5 bases, with 5 bases between. The CDR3 totals 12 residues. Germline values: CDR1 LNHDA, CDR2 SQIVND (reference sequence). The CDR3 coding sequence is TGTGCCAGTAGTATGAGGGAAAACATTCAGTACTTC. Protein sequence: CASSMRENIQYF.

The V gene is TRBV7-8, the J gene TRBJ1-1; D gene ambiguous. Germline values: CDR1 SGHVS, CDR2 FQNEAQ. The V and J ends lost 2 bases and 4 bases respectively, with 8 bases between them. The CDR3 sequence is 13 residues long. The CDR3 DNA reads as TGTGCCAGCAGCTTAAAACGGGGCACTGAAGCTTTCTTT. This codes for CASSLKRGTEAFF.

The sample holds many counts of this clone. V usage is TRBV5-1 and J usage is TRBJ2-5, with TRBD2 identical over 12 bases. The length of the CDR3 is 16 residues. V dropped 4 bases and J dropped 0; count of bases not matched to a gene: 4. Looked up from germline, CDR1 is SGHRS and CDR2 is YFSETQ. The CDR3 is CASSVLAGGNQETQYF. The CDR3 region has the DNA TGCGCCAGCAGCGTCCTAGCGGGAGGGAACCAAGAGACCCAGTACTTC.

Worth noting for this clone: Other DNA sequences from this sample encode an identical CDR3 as well. The chain links TRBV2 to TRBJ1-6; 9 bases line up with TRBD1. The CDR3 runs to 14 residues. Germline V gene lookup returns CDR1 SNHLY and CDR2 FYNNEI. Trimming removed 5 bases from V and 7 bases from J; junction bases left unmatched: 3. CDR3 sequence reads: CASSLGQGNSPLHF. CDR3 sequence (DNA): TGTGCCAGCAGTCTGGGACAGGGAAATTCACCCCTCCACTTT.

This chain uses TRBV11-2 with TRBJ1-3, with 9 bases that match TRBD1. The CDR3 runs 15 residues. Germline assignment: CDR1 SGHAT and CDR2 FQNNGV. With 5 bases clipped from V and 7 bases from J, the junction kept 9 bases outside the gene matches. CDR3 bases: TGTGCCAGCAGCCGGGACAGGGCGTCCAGGAACACCATATATTTT. As protein: CASSRDRASRNTIYF.

This clone was observed a few times. The chain recombines TRBV20-1 with TRBJ1-1, with unresolved D. Germline V gives CDR1 DFQATT, CDR2 SNEGSKA (reference sequence). Trimming left V 6 bases short and J 1 base short, with 6 bases between. The CDR3 loop spans 11 amino acids. For the CDR3, the DNA is TGCAGTGCGTCGGGGAACACTGAAGCTTTCTTT. Its protein is CSASGNTEAFF.

V and J are TRBV6-5 and TRBJ2-2, with TRBD1 as a possible D gene (6 bases). The germline V gene encodes CDR1 MNHEY and CDR2 SVGAGI. This CDR3 spans 15 amino acids. V was cut by 6 bases and J by 2 bases, with 13 bases left in between. The CDR3 DNA is TGTGCCAGCAGGGGAAGGACAGTCAACACCGGGGAGCTGTTTTTT. Translating gives CASRGRTVNTGELFF.

This chain uses TRBV29-1 with TRBJ2-5; D ambiguous. V was cut by 4 bases and J by 4 bases, with 10 bases left in between. Germline V lookup: CDR1 SQVTM, CDR2 ANQGSEA. There are 12 residues in the CDR3. The DNA for the CDR3 is TGCAGCGTTGCCTTCTCCCTAGAGACCCAGTACTTC. This codes for CSVAFSLETQYF.

The rearrangement uses TRBV19 and TRBJ2-7; unclear D gene. The CDR3 totals 13 residues. Trimming pared 0 bases from V and 2 bases from J, leaving 5 bases between. The V gene's germline CDR1 is LNHDA and CDR2 SQIVND (reference sequence). DNA for the CDR3: TGTGCCAGTAGTATAGAACTGACCTACGAGCAGTACTTC. It yields the protein CASSIELTYEQYF.

The chain uses TRBV27 and TRBJ2-7, with 9 positions matching TRBD1. Looked up from germline, CDR1 is MNHEY and CDR2 is SMNVEV (reference sequence). There are 15 residues in the CDR3. Trimming cost V 6 bases and J 2 bases; bases outside gene matches: 8. The CDR3 DNA reads as TGTGCCAGCAGAACCCTGGGACAGGGACCCTACGAGCAGTACTTC. Amino acids: CASRTLGQGPYEQYF.

The genes are TRBV5-1 and TRBJ2-1, with 7 bases aligning to TRBD1. This CDR3 comprises 17 residues. J was trimmed by 3 bases and V by 3 bases; bases with no gene match: 12. Germline CDR1 is SGHRS and CDR2 is YFSETQ. The CDR3 DNA reads TGCGCCAGCAGCTCTTCTCCGGGACAGCAAAGCTACAATGAGCAGTTCTTC. Protein sequence: CASSSSPGQQSYNEQFF.

V is TRBV11-2 and J is TRBJ1-2; the D gene is possibly TRBD1 (5 bases). V lost 6 bases, J lost 3 bases, and 17 bases lay in between. The germline gives CDR1 SGHAT, CDR2 FQNNGV. This CDR3 contains 15 residues. The CDR3 DNA reads TGTGCCAGCAGAGAAGACCAGGGAATAGACTATGGCTACACCTTC. As protein: CASREDQGIDYGYTF.

This chain links TRBV7-9 with TRBJ2-1; 10 positions agree with TRBD2. CDR3 length equals 18 residues. V shed 5 bases and J 5 bases; nucleotides not matched to a gene: 15. Germline V gene sequence: CDR1 SEHNR, CDR2 FQNEAQ (reference sequence). The CDR3 coding sequence is TGTGCCAGCAGCCCCCCAAGGGCTAGCGGGGGAGAGGACAATGAGCAGTTCTTC. It codes for CASSPPRASGGEDNEQFF.

The genes are TRBV6-2 or TRBV6-3 and TRBJ2-6; D is unresolved. Trimming shortened V by 6 bases and J by 1 base, and 10 bases separated the two germline ends. Per the germline V gene, CDR1 is MNHEY and CDR2 is SVGEGT. This CDR3 has 15 amino acids. CDR3 sequence (DNA): TGTGCCAGCAGCCCGACATGGTCTGGGGCCAACGTCCTGACTTTC. It is translated as CASSPTWSGANVLTF.

This rearrangement joins TRBV19 to TRBJ1-5; maybe TRBD1 (5 bases). The CDR3 is made up of 15 amino acids. V was pared by 5 bases and J by 4 bases, with 15 bases between. Per the germline V gene, CDR1 is LNHDA and CDR2 is SQIVND (reference sequence). Here the CDR3 reads CASSVDGGRNQPQHF. CDR3 bases: TGTGCCAGTAGTGTCGATGGGGGGAGGAATCAGCCCCAGCATTTT.

The chain uses TRBV19 and TRBJ2-7; 8 bases are shared with TRBD1. Trimming cost V 3 bases and J 3 bases; bases outside gene matches: 7. This CDR3 spans 15 amino acids. In germline, CDR1 is LNHDA, CDR2 SQIVND (reference sequence). As DNA, the CDR3 is TGTGCCAGTAGTATGGGGCAGGGGGCGTTCTACGAGCAGTACTTC. Translated: CASSMGQGAFYEQYF.

J is TRBJ2-5 and V is TRBV29-1; maybe TRBD2 (5 bases). Trimming stripped 1 base from V and 5 bases from J, with 11 bases between. The CDR3 covers 13 residues. CDR1 and CDR2 (germline): SQVTM, ANQGSEA. The CDR3 bases are TGCAGCGTTGAAGTTTGGGGAGCGGAGACCCAGTACTTC. Protein product: CSVEVWGAETQYF.

The chain employs TRBV2 and TRBJ1-5, with TRBD1 as a possible D gene (5 bases). The V gene's germline CDR1 is SNHLY and CDR2 FYNNEI. This CDR3 spans 14 amino acids. V shed 4 bases and J shed 2 bases, with 9 bases lying between them. Here the CDR3 DNA reads TGTGCCAGCAGTGGGCAGGGCGGCAATCAGCCCCAGCATTTT. It codes for CASSGQGGNQPQHF.

The genes are TRBV6-5 and TRBJ1-6; D not certain. The CDR3 consists of 14 residues. Trimming shortened V by 5 bases and J by 9 bases, and 14 bases separated the two germline ends. Germline CDR1 and CDR2: MNHEY and SVGAGI. CDR3 sequence (DNA): TGTGCCAGCAGTCAACAGATGGAGGGTTCACCCCTCCACTTT. Translation gives CASSQQMEGSPLHF.